This T cell receptor (beta chain) comes out of a study of identical twins (TCRdb year 2016). Looking at the study overall: To test whether fetal clonotypes persist, this study deep-sequenced TCR alpha and beta repertoires from monozygotic twins, from unrelated adults of various ages, and from cord blood. Replicate twin experiments were performed at different times using different library preparation protocols to rule out contamination.

There are a few counts of this clonotype. Its antigen is currently not known. Base quality data are lacking; no much larger clone is found one base away. Preparation of the library involved 5' RACE. Instrument used: Illumina HiSeq 2000. A universal primer binding site was introduced by template switching, and a unique molecular identifier was present in the final cDNA, enabling accurate counting of TCR cDNA molecules. Specific primers in the conserved constant-segment region were used to synthesize first-strand cDNA for the TCR alpha and beta chains. To control for contamination, each cDNA library was double barcoded with a SMART-Mk sample barcode plus Illumina barcodes. TruSeq adapter sequences, together with Illumina sample barcodes, were added in two successive PCR steps. The Illumina HiSeq platform was used with custom primers to sequence TCR alpha and beta cDNA libraries. Per the authors' processing: Raw reads were processed with MiGEC to extract unique molecular identifiers, and MiXCR was used to determine CDR3 positions. For each individual, recombination models were inferred using an EM algorithm with the repgenHMM and IGoR tools. The tcR package in R was used for shared clonotype analysis, with sharing normalized by the product of cloneset sizes. Out-of-frame nonproductive sequences were analyzed to study raw recombination free of thymic and clonal selection effects. TCRdb ran its own pipeline on the public reads, namely fastp trimming at Q25 and MiXCR clone calling, and kept in-frame beta chains. All rows with the same CDR3 protein become a single entry with the most common DNA and genes. These V and J calls rely on TCRdb rather than the paper's analysis. The sample table lists about 660,000 distinct CDR3 sequences, less than 10% of them with a count of one. Of the sample, 0.75% to 1% falls within the top ten clones.

Trimming takes 4 bases off V and 4 bases off J; junction bases not matched to a gene: 16. CDR1 and CDR2, per the germline V gene, are SGHVS and FQNEAQ. Inclusive of the bounding cysteine and phenylalanine, the CDR3 is 19 residues long. Only CDR3 DNA remains: 57 bases, in frame from the first base. The research as a whole found: Compared with coincidental sharing between unrelated individuals, out-of-frame TCR alpha sequences shared between twins showed an excess of sequences with low generation probability. In beta out-of-frame sequences, excess twin sharing was weaker, because having fewer shared sequences lowered the signal-to-noise ratio. Because the same donors could not be followed over many years, the conclusions relied on cross-sectional statistical analysis. Zero-insertion analyses could be partly confounded by invariant T cells such as MAIT and iNKT, although diverse VJ usage argued against such confounding for most clonotypes. Out-of-frame TCR alpha sharing in monozygotic twins was systematically underestimated by recombination models, whereas sharing between unrelated individuals was in agreement with the recombination models. Abundant cord blood beta clonotypes carried fewer insertions; young adult naive repertoires showed a weaker similar trend, while memory repertoires showed none.

Every donor was a healthy Caucasian. Three pairs of female monozygotic twins, all aged roughly 18 to 30 years, made up the twin cohort. Peripheral blood mononuclear cells were the source from which RNA for the TCR libraries was isolated. These data were likewise used in another study, on yellow fever vaccine responses in identical twins. The second paper further reports: According to the authors, the vaccine-induced T cell response in identical twins seemed to be partly convergent and partly specific to each individual. The study precisely tracked vaccine-responding T cell clones in identical twins.

The V and J genes are TRBV7-8 and TRBJ2-3; TRBD2 matches 11 bases in the middle. What was sequenced was PBMCs. This sequence originates from a woman under 30 in good health. At the DNA level, the sequence is TGTGCCAGCAGCTCTAGGAACAGAGCCGGGACTAGCGGTGCAGATACGCAGTATTTT. Translated, it reads CASSSRNRAGTSGADTQYF. The full variable domain, with segments outside the CDR3 supplied by the reference TRBV7-8 and TRBJ2-3 proteins, appears as GAGVSQSPRYKVAKRGQDVALRCDPISGHVSLFWYQQALGQGPEFLTYFQNEAQLDKSGLPSDRFFAERPEGSVSTLKIQRTQQEDSAVYLCASSSRNRAGTSGADTQYFGPGTRLTVL.